Presented here are 15 T cell receptor beta chains from one specimen sequenced in a study of blood T cell repertoires in COVID-19. Measured with immunoSEQ multiplex PCR; TCRdb has only the in-frame clones, and not every one. The sample lists roughly 95,000 clones; about 80% were seen once. What was sequenced was peripheral blood. These receptors were taken from a human donor in a cohort sampled during active COVID-19.

The rearrangement links TRBV10-3 to TRBJ2-7; TRBD2 aligns across 14 bases. V shed 10 bases and J 4 bases; nucleotides not matched to a gene: 9. The CDR3 extends over 15 amino acids. CDR1 ENHRY and CDR2 SYGVKD come from the germline V gene. This chain's CDR3 is CATGTSGSSSYEQYF. The CDR3 bases are TGTGCCACCGGGACTAGCGGGAGCTCTTCGTACGAGCAGTACTTC.

V and J are TRBV7-2 and TRBJ2-5; no definite D call. Trimming stripped 2 bases from V and 2 bases from J, with 6 bases between. CDR3 length: 13 amino acids. Germline V CDR1 and CDR2: SGHTA, FQGNSA. DNA of the CDR3: TGTGCCAGCAGCTTAACGCAGCAAGAGACCCAGTACTTC. Its translation is CASSLTQQETQYF.

The chain recombines TRBV5-1 with TRBJ2-2, with 11 bases that match TRBD1. With V trimmed by 4 bases and J by 7 bases, 9 bases remained unmatched. From germline, CDR1 is SGHRS and CDR2 YFSETQ. There are 16 residues in the CDR3. The CDR3 nucleotides are TGCGCCAGCAGCCGGCAGGACAGGGGGCTTGGCGGGGAGCTGTTTTTT. Translated: CASSRQDRGLGGELFF.

The chain uses TRBV7-2 and TRBJ1-2, with D unclear. Germline lookup yields CDR1 SGHTA and CDR2 FQGNSA. The ends were cut back, 2 bases at V and 7 bases at J, with 8 bases in the middle. The CDR3 runs 12 residues. CDR3 coding DNA: TGTGCCAGCAGCTTAAGAGGGCTTGGCTACACCTTC. Encoded protein: CASSLRGLGYTF. The full variable domain, completed using reference TRBV7-2 and TRBJ1-2, is GAGVSQSPSNKVTEKGKDVELRCDPISGHTALYWYRQSLGQGLEFLIYFQGNSAPDKSGLPSDRFSAERTGGSVSTLTIQRTQQEDSAVYLCASSLRGLGYTFGSGTRLTVV.

The chain is built from TRBV5-1 and TRBJ1-2, with no clear D. Germline loops: CDR1 SGHRS, CDR2 YFSETQ. CDR3 length equals 15 residues. V gave up 1 base and J gave up 2 bases, with 12 bases separating them. CDR3 sequence: CASSLLPETNYGYTF. In DNA form, the CDR3 reads TGCGCCAGCAGCTTGTTGCCGGAGACCAACTATGGCTACACCTTC.

J is TRBJ1-1 and V is TRBV29-1, with TRBD1 matching 7 bases. The V gene's germline CDR1 is SQVTM and CDR2 ANQGSEA. V shed 6 bases and J 7 bases; nucleotides not matched to a gene: 5. This CDR3 contains 11 residues. CDR3 in DNA: TGCAGCGTCGACAGGGTGGGTGAAGCTTTCTTT. Translated, it gives CSVDRVGEAFF.

A single count supports this clone. This CDR3 is CASRTTSGNTIYF. The CDR3 coding sequence is TGTGCCAGCAGGACAACTAGTGGAAACACCATATATTTT. The chain has TRBV5-5 and TRBJ1-3; D is uncertain. The CDR3 is 13 residues long. Trimming cost V 5 bases and J 3 bases, with 9 bases left between them. The germline CDR1 and CDR2 sequences are SGHKS and YYEKEE (reference sequence).

The rearrangement uses TRBV6-1 and TRBJ1-2; D is possibly TRBD1 (5 bases). Trimming pared 4 bases from V and 8 bases from J, leaving 26 bases between. The germline V gene encodes CDR1 MNHNS and CDR2 SASEGT. The CDR3 consists of 17 residues. CDR3 sequence reads: CASSAPRRQSSTEGYTF. The CDR3 region has the DNA TGTGCCAGCAGTGCCCCCCGCCGACAGTCCTCTACGGAGGGCTACACCTTC.

The genes are TRBV11-1 and TRBJ2-4; no definite D call. V gave up 2 bases and J gave up 3 bases, with 8 bases separating them. This CDR3 region has 14 residues. Germline CDR1 SGHAT, CDR2 FQDESV (reference sequence). Here the CDR3 reads CASSLKRDKNIQYF. Here the CDR3 DNA reads TGTGCCAGCAGCTTAAAGAGAGACAAAAACATTCAGTACTTC.

This clone was observed a single time. J is TRBJ1-6 and V is TRBV7-8; 8 positions match TRBD1. From germline, CDR1 is SGHVS and CDR2 FQNEAQ. V lost 5 bases, J lost 6 bases, and 6 bases stayed unmatched. The length of the CDR3 is 15 residues. CDR3 sequence (DNA): TGTGCCAGCAGCACCCAGGGGGCCGGTAATTCACCCCTCCACTTT. It codes for CASSTQGAGNSPLHF.

The chain uses TRBV18 and TRBJ2-3, with D tentatively TRBD2 (6 bases). CDR1 is KGHSH, CDR2 LQKENI, per germline. V gave up 3 bases and J gave up 2 bases, with 18 bases separating them. This CDR3 region has 17 residues. The CDR3 sequence: CASSPLSGGLATDTQYF. The CDR3 DNA reads as TGTGCCAGCTCACCCCTTAGCGGAGGTCTTGCCACAGATACGCAGTATTTT.

This rearrangement joins TRBV19 to TRBJ1-5; possible D gene TRBD1, 6 bases. The CDR3 runs to 16 residues. V was pared by 7 bases and J by 0 bases, with 16 bases between. Germline V gene data show CDR1 as LNHDA and CDR2 as SQIVND (reference sequence). DNA of the CDR3: TGTGCCAGTACCACGAGGGGGGGAATTAGCAATCAGCCCCAGCATTTT. It encodes CASTTRGGISNQPQHF.

The chain is built from TRBV6-6 and TRBJ1-1; D is possibly TRBD1 (6 bases). Germline values: CDR1 MNHNY, CDR2 SVGAGI (reference sequence). The length of the CDR3 is 15 residues. With 0 bases removed from V and 7 bases from J, the gap between germline ends came to 15 bases. The chain's CDR3 is CASSYSGGRGVEAFF. The CDR3 DNA sequence: TGTGCCAGCAGTTACTCCGGGGGGCGCGGGGTTGAAGCTTTCTTT.

The chain uses TRBV6-6 and TRBJ1-1, with D perhaps matching TRBD1 (5 bases). V lost 5 bases to trimming and J lost 1 base, with 11 bases between them. This CDR3 spans 14 amino acids. Per germline, CDR1 MNHNY and CDR2 SVGAGI (reference sequence). CDR3 region: CASSPTTENTEAFF. As DNA, the CDR3 is TGTGCCAGCAGTCCGACGACAGAGAACACTGAAGCTTTCTTT.

This clone was counted a few times. The rearrangement uses TRBV5-1 and TRBJ2-1; D call uncertain. The ends were cut back, 3 bases at V and 1 base at J, with 8 bases in the middle. Germline lookup yields CDR1 SGHRS and CDR2 YFSETQ. The CDR3 totals 14 residues. CDR3 DNA sequence: TGCGCCAGCAGCTCCCCCCCATCCTACAATGAGCAGTTCTTC. It is translated as CASSSPPSYNEQFF.